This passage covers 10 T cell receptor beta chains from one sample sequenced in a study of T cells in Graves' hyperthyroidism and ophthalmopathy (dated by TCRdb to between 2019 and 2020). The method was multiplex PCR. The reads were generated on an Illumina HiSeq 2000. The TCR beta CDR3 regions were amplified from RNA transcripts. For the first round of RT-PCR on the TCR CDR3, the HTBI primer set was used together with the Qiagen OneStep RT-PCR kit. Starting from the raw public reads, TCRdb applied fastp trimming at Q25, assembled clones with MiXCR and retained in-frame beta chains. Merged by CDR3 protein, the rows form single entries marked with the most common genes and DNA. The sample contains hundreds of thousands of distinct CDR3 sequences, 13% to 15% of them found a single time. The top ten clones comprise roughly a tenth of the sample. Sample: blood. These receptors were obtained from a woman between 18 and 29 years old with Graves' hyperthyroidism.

The CDR3 sequence is CSAREVQNYGYTF. For the CDR3, the DNA is TGCAGTGCTAGAGAAGTCCAGAACTATGGCTACACCTTC. The gene calls are TRBV20-1 and TRBJ1-2; D gene unclear. The CDR3 runs to 13 residues. Germline CDR1 and CDR2: DFQATT and SNEGSKA (reference sequence). Trimming left V 0 bases short and J 2 bases short, with 7 bases between.

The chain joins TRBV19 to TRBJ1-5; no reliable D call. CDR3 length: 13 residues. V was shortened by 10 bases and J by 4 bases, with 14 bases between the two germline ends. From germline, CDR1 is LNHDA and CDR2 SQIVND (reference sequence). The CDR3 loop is CATTASLNQPQHF. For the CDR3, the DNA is TGTGCCACAACCGCCAGCCTGAATCAGCCCCAGCATTTT.

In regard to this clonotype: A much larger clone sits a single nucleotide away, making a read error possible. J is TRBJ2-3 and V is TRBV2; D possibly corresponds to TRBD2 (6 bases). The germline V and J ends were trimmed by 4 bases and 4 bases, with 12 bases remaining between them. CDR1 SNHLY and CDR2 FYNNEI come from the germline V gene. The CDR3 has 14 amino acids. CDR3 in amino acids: CASSADREPDTQYF. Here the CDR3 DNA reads TGTGCCAGCAGTGCTGATCGGGAGCCAGATACGCAGTATTTT.

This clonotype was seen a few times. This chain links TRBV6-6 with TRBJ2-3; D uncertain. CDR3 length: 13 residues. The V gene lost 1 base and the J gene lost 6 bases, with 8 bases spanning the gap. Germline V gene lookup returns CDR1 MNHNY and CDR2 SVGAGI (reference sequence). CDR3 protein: CASSYYPRDTQYF. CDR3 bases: TGTGCCAGCAGTTACTACCCTAGGGATACGCAGTATTTT.

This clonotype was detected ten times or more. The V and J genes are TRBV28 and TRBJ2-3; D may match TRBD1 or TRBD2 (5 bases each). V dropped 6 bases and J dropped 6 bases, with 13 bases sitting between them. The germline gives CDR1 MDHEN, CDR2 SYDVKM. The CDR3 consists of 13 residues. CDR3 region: CASRGVGVDTQYF. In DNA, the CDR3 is TGTGCCAGCAGGGGGGTTGGTGTGGATACGCAGTATTTT.

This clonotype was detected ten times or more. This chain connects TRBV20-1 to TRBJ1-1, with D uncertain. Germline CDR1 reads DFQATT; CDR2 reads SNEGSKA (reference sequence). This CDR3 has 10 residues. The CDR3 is CLGYGTEAFF. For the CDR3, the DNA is TGCCTCGGTTATGGCACTGAAGCTTTCTTT.

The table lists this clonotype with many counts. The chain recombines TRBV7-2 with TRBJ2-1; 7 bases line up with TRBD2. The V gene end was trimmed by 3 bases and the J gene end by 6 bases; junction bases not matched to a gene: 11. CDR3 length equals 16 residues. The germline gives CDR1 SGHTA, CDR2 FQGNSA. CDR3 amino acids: CASSLFVSGVGNEQFF. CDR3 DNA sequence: TGTGCCAGCAGCTTGTTTGTCAGCGGGGTGGGCAATGAGCAGTTCTTC.

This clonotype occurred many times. The CDR3 loop reads CARESLHRGRNEQFF. CDR3 bases: TGTGCCAGGGAGAGCCTTCACAGGGGGCGGAATGAGCAGTTCTTC. The V and J genes are TRBV5-8 and TRBJ2-1; 9 bases are shared with TRBD1. V lost 8 bases to trimming and J lost 7 bases; unmatched junction nucleotides: 13. This CDR3 has 15 amino acids. Per germline, CDR1 SGHTS and CDR2 YDEGEE.

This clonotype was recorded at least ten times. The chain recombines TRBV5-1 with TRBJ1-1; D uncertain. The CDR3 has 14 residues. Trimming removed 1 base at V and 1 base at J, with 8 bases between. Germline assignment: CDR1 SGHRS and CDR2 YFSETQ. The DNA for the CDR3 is TGCGCCAGCAGCTTGACAACCTCGAACACTGAAGCTTTCTTT. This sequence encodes CASSLTTSNTEAFF.

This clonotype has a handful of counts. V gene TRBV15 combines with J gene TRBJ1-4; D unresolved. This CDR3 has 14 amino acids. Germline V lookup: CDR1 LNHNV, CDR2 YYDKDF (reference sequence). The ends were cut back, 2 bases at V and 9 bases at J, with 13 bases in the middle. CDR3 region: CATSRSDLDKKLFF. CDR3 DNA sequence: TGTGCCACCAGCAGATCTGATCTCGACAAAAAACTGTTTTTT.